This is a list of T cell receptor beta chains from one sample in a study of cytomegalovirus exposure and HLA in healthy donors. Some clones are missing from TCRdb's copy, which holds only in-frame ones; the method was immunoSEQ multiplex PCR. The table has a few hundred thousand clones, under 80% seen once. Sequenced input: PBMCs. These receptors were obtained from a woman aged 30 to 39 in good health and CMV-seronegative. Each CDR3 is given with its conserved first and last residue. A D gene is named only where the DNA matches it firmly. The listing skips clone size in some rows; elsewhere it reads once, few, many or a size class.

j_call v_call clone_size d_call cdr3_aa cdr3_nt
TRBJ2-2 TRBV10-3 - - CAISGDRTNTGELFF TGTGCCATCAGTGGCGACAGAACGAACACCGGGGAGCTGTTTTTT
TRBJ2-3 TRBV7-9 - - CASSSPRRSDTQYF TGTGCCAGCAGCTCCCCGCGGCGGTCAGATACGCAGTATTTT
TRBJ2-5 TRBV27 - - CASKSLQVQETQYF TGTGCCAGCAAAAGTCTCCAGGTTCAAGAGACCCAGTACTTC
TRBJ1-1 TRBV11-3 few TRBD1 CASSYGTGENTEAFF TGTGCCAGCAGCTACGGGACAGGGGAGAACACTGAAGCTTTCTTT
TRBJ2-3 TRBV9 - TRBD2 CASSPGTSTTDTQYF TGTGCCAGCAGTCCCGGGACTAGTACCACAGATACGCAGTATTTT
TRBJ2-1 TRBV5-4 - TRBD2 CASSYSSGGQFF TGTGCCAGCAGCTACTCTAGCGGGGGGCAGTTCTTC
TRBJ2-2 TRBV13 - TRBD2 CASSLEAGGPGGELFF TGTGCCAGCAGCTTAGAAGCGGGAGGGCCTGGCGGGGAGCTGTTTTTT
TRBJ2-7 TRBV7-3 - TRBD2 CSSSLGSTSGEQYF TGTTCCAGCAGCTTGGGGTCGACTAGCGGCGAGCAGTACTTC
TRBJ1-5 TRBV30 - TRBD1 CAWAGQGYQPQHF TGTGCCTGGGCGGGACAGGGGTATCAGCCCCAGCATTTT
TRBJ1-1 TRBV9 - TRBD1 CASSLQGDDTEAFF TGTGCCAGCAGCCTTCAGGGGGACGACACTGAAGCTTTCTTT
TRBJ1-2 TRBV29-1 - - CTAHSDNYGYTF TGCACGGCCCACAGTGATAACTATGGCTACACCTTC
TRBJ2-1 TRBV30 - TRBD2 CAWSVASGGYNEQFF TGTGCCTGGAGTGTCGCTAGCGGGGGGTACAATGAGCAGTTCTTC
TRBJ2-7 TRBV5-1 - - CASSPPTGKASYEQYF TGCGCCAGCAGCCCGCCAACAGGTAAAGCCTCCTACGAGCAGTACTTC
TRBJ1-2 TRBV7-2 few - CASSPGGGNRRGYTF TGTGCCAGCAGCCCGGGGGGTGGGAATAGAAGAGGCTACACCTTC
TRBJ1-1 TRBV6-1 - - CASSLRHVYTEAFF TGTGCCAGCAGTTTAAGACACGTTTACACTGAAGCTTTCTTT
TRBJ2-7 TRBV9 - TRBD1 CASSGQGSYEQYF TGTGCCAGCAGCGGACAGGGATCCTACGAGCAGTACTTC
TRBJ2-5 TRBV11-3 - - CASSLRGEETQYF TGTGCCAGCAGCTTAAGGGGTGAAGAGACCCAGTACTTC
TRBJ1-4 TRBV4-2 once - CASSQARGGIGEKLFF TGTGCCAGCAGCCAAGCGCGGGGAGGGATTGGAGAAAAACTGTTTTTT
TRBJ1-1 TRBV2 few TRBD1 CASSPDRGNTEAFF TGTGCCAGCAGTCCGGACAGGGGGAACACTGAAGCTTTCTTT
TRBJ2-7 TRBV5-8 - TRBD1 CASSLKTGVGSYEQYF TGTGCCAGCAGCCTAAAGACAGGGGTCGGATCCTACGAGCAGTACTTC
TRBJ1-1 TRBV5-1 - - CASSLAGTVEAFF TGCGCCAGCAGCTTGGCAGGGACTGTAGAAGCTTTCTTT
TRBJ2-7 TRBV19 - TRBD1 CASSIGTGDYEQYF TGTGCCAGTAGTATAGGGACAGGCGACTACGAGCAGTACTTC
TRBJ2-3 TRBV5-1 - - CASSTDSLQRRTDTQYF TGCGCCAGCAGCACCGACTCCCTCCAGAGACGCACAGATACGCAGTATTTT
TRBJ2-7 TRBV2 once TRBD2 CASSEHLAGEVDEQYF TGTGCCAGCAGTGAACATCTAGCGGGAGAAGTGGACGAGCAGTACTTC
TRBJ2-6 TRBV5-1 - - CASSLAASGANVLTF TGCGCCAGCAGCTTGGCAGCGTCTGGGGCCAACGTCCTGACTTTC
TRBJ1-6 TRBV30 - - CAWSSSMTVGSPLHF TGTGCCTGGAGTTCCTCTATGACAGTCGGTTCACCCCTCCACTTT